The 9 T cell receptor beta chains presented below share a single source sample, sequenced in a study of response to subunit inactivated influenza vaccine. From the RT-PCR reads, TCRdb called clonotypes with MiXCR, one entry per CDR3 protein. The data contain around 530,000 distinct CDR3 sequences, 10% to 15% of them singletons. The specimen was PBMCs from blood, collected on the day of vaccination. These receptors were taken from a man in his fifties or sixties who received an inactivated influenza vaccine.

This sequence joins TRBV4-2 and TRBJ2-2; TRBD2 matches 13 bases. The CDR3 extends over 16 amino acids. Germline V gene lookup returns CDR1 LGHNA and CDR2 YNFKEQ. After removal of 3 bases from V and 8 bases from J, the junction contained 6 bases not matched to a gene. CDR3 in DNA: TGTGCCAGCAGCCAGCCGGGACTAGCGGGAAGAGGGGAGCTGTTTTTT. It is translated as CASSQPGLAGRGELFF.

The V gene is TRBV5-5, the J gene TRBJ2-3; D tentatively fits TRBD1 or TRBD2 (7 bases each). The CDR3 runs to 16 residues. The germline gives CDR1 SGHKS, CDR2 YYEKEE (reference sequence). V gave up 4 bases and J gave up 3 bases, with 18 bases separating them. The CDR3 sequence: CASSRDRGLVTDTQYF. The CDR3, as DNA: TGTGCCAGCAGCAGGGACAGAGGACTAGTTACAGATACGCAGTATTTT.

The chain carries TRBV20-1 and TRBJ2-4; D perhaps matches TRBD1 (5 bases). This CDR3 region has 15 residues. From germline, CDR1 is DFQATT and CDR2 SNEGSKA (reference sequence). V lost 2 bases and J 8 bases, leaving 19 bases between the germline ends. CDR3 in amino acids: CSARPPRAGWDIQYF. The CDR3 DNA reads as TGCAGTGCTAGACCTCCTCGGGCAGGGTGGGACATTCAGTACTTC.

This clonotype was detected many times. V is TRBV6-6 and J is TRBJ1-5; D remains ambiguous. From germline, CDR1 is MNHNY and CDR2 SVGAGI (reference sequence). The CDR3 is 13 amino acids. Trimming left V 6 bases short and J 5 bases short, with 11 bases between. The CDR3 spells CASRHTLDQPQHF. The CDR3 DNA is TGTGCCAGCAGGCACACCTTAGATCAGCCCCAGCATTTT.

On this clonotype: A much bigger clone sits one base away, suggesting this may be a read error. This chain uses TRBV29-1 with TRBJ2-1; TRBD1 agrees at 9 bases. V gave up 3 bases and J gave up 3 bases; unmatched junction bases: 6. From germline, CDR1 is SQVTM and CDR2 ANQGSEA. CDR3 length: 15 residues. CDR3 region: CSVDTSGQGYNEQFF. CDR3 sequence (DNA): TGCAGCGTTGACACGTCGGGACAGGGCTACAATGAGCAGTTCTTC.

This clonotype showed up just a few times. The J gene is TRBJ2-1, the V gene TRBV24-1; the match to TRBD2 covers 9 bases. The CDR3 is 15 residues long. J was trimmed by 5 bases and V by 2 bases; bases with no gene match: 3. In germline, CDR1 is KGHDR, CDR2 SFDVKD. CDR3 region: CATSDWLAGHNEQFF. CDR3 bases: TGTGCCACCAGTGATTGGCTAGCGGGGCACAATGAGCAGTTCTTC.

This clonotype was seen more than once but under ten times. J is TRBJ2-5 and V is TRBV9, with 12 positions matching TRBD2. Germline CDR1 is SGDLS and CDR2 is YYNGEE. Germline trimming cut 3 bases from V and 2 bases from J; bases unmatched to any gene: 2. This CDR3 is built from 15 residues. The CDR3 loop reads CASSASGGAQETQYF. The DNA of the CDR3 is TGTGCCAGCAGCGCTAGCGGGGGGGCGCAAGAGACCCAGTACTTC.

This clonotype was seen only a few times. The chain recombines TRBV7-2 with TRBJ2-1; 10 bases match TRBD1. V was clipped by 5 bases and J by 2 bases; unmatched bases: 9. CDR1 and CDR2 from the germline V gene are SGHTA and FQGNSA. The CDR3 covers 17 residues. CDR3 region: CASSVSRTGGTYNEQFF. CDR3 in DNA: TGTGCCAGCAGCGTTAGTCGGACAGGGGGAACCTACAATGAGCAGTTCTTC.

This clonotype appeared a few times. The chain employs TRBV4-1 and TRBJ2-5; D gene ambiguous. CDR3 size: 15 residues. V shed 1 base and J shed 1 base, with 10 bases lying between them. The V gene's germline CDR1 is MGHRA and CDR2 YSYEKL. CDR3 DNA: TGCGCCAGCAGCCAAGGAACGGTCCTCCAAGAGACCCAGTACTTC. This codes for CASSQGTVLQETQYF.